A single sample is the source of the 9 T cell receptor beta chains below, sequenced in a study of T cell responses to AZD1222 COVID-19 vaccine. Sequencing used immunoSEQ multiplex PCR; TCRdb keeps in-frame clones, though not all of them. The sample contains some 130,000 clones, about nine tenths of which appear only once. The sample in question was peripheral blood, obtained on day 0 of AZD1222 vaccination. The source is an adult in good health.

The J gene is TRBJ1-2, the V gene TRBV28; D possibly corresponds to TRBD1 (6 bases). Between the trimmed V and J ends, which lost 3 bases and 9 bases, there was a span of 14 bases. CDR1 and CDR2 from the germline V gene are MDHEN and SYDVKM. The CDR3 totals 13 residues. The CDR3 here is CASSFRVDSSYTF. Here the CDR3 DNA reads TGTGCCAGCAGTTTTAGGGTGGACAGTAGCTACACCTTC.

The chain links TRBV3-1 (or the pseudogene TRBV3-2) to TRBJ1-1; 9 positions agree with TRBD1. The CDR3 is 12 residues long. V dropped 3 bases and J dropped 12; count of bases not matched to a gene: 5. Germline-derived CDR1 and CDR2 are LGHDT and YNNKEL (reference sequence). CDR3 sequence reads: CASSQTGTGTFF. CDR3 bases: TGTGCCAGCAGCCAGACCGGGACAGGGACTTTCTTT.

The sample holds one count of this clone. The chain employs TRBV5-1 and TRBJ2-2; no reliable D call. Germline V gives CDR1 SGHRS, CDR2 YFSETQ. The CDR3 length is 15 residues. V was trimmed by 4 bases and J by 11 bases, leaving 21 bases between them. DNA for the CDR3: TGCGCCAGCAGCCTAAGTCCTAGTTCCGAACTAGAGCTGTTTTTT. It specifies CASSLSPSSELELFF.

V usage is TRBV19 and J usage is TRBJ1-2; D not certain. Germline V lookup: CDR1 LNHDA, CDR2 SQIVND (reference sequence). The CDR3 has 17 amino acids. V dropped 5 bases and J dropped 5 bases, with 24 bases sitting between them. CDR3 residues: CASSFRRLSDNRYGYTF. DNA for the CDR3: TGTGCCAGTAGTTTCCGACGGCTCTCCGACAATAGATATGGCTACACCTTC.

The V call is TRBV11-1, the J call TRBJ1-2, with D hard to call. The V gene lost 3 bases and the J gene lost 3 bases, with 11 bases spanning the gap. This CDR3 has 14 residues. From germline, CDR1 is SGHAT and CDR2 FQDESV (reference sequence). The CDR3, as DNA: TGTGCCAGCAGCTTTCGGGGAGTAGACTATGGCTACACCTTC. Translating gives CASSFRGVDYGYTF.

This chain links TRBV3-1 (or the pseudogene TRBV3-2) with TRBJ1-1; no definite D call. The germline CDR1 and CDR2 sequences are LGHDT and YNNKEL (reference sequence). The CDR3 is 13 amino acids. Trimming took 4 bases from V and 5 from J, leaving 11 bases between them. The chain's CDR3 is CASSRTVRTEAFF. The CDR3 nucleotides read TGTGCCAGCAGCCGAACGGTCCGAACTGAAGCTTTCTTT.

The chain carries TRBV27 and TRBJ1-6, with D perhaps TRBD1 (5 bases). This CDR3 has 15 amino acids. Germline CDR1 MNHEY, CDR2 SMNVEV (reference sequence). V was shortened by 3 bases and J by 8 bases, with 14 bases between the two germline ends. Here the CDR3 DNA reads TGTGCCAGCAGTTTTAGGTGGACAAGGGATTCACCCCTCCACTTT. Encoded protein: CASSFRWTRDSPLHF.

The V and J genes are TRBV5-1 and TRBJ2-3; 8 bases fit TRBD2. This CDR3 spans 15 amino acids. With 4 bases clipped from V and 6 bases from J, the junction kept 10 bases outside the gene matches. Germline V gene lookup returns CDR1 SGHRS and CDR2 YFSETQ. The CDR3 DNA is TGCGCCAGCAGCCCTGCTAGCGGGCCGGGGGATACGCAGTATTTT. It specifies CASSPASGPGDTQYF.

The chain has TRBV6-5 and TRBJ2-5; 9 bases agree with TRBD1. The CDR3 loop spans 13 amino acids. In germline, CDR1 is MNHEY, CDR2 SVGAGI. The junction had 5 bases not matched to a gene; V was cut back by 7 bases and J by 5 bases. The CDR3 loop reads CASTVTGGETQYF. The CDR3 DNA reads TGTGCCAGCACCGTGACAGGGGGGGAGACCCAGTACTTC.